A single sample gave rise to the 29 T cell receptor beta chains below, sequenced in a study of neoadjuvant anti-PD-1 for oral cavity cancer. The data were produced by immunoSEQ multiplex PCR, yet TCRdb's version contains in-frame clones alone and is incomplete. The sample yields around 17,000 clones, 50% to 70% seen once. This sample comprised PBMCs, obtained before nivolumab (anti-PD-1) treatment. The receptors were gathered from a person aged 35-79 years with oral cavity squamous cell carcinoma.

The CDR3 spells CASSLTGDSINQPQHF. The CDR3 bases are TGTGCCAGCAGCCTCACCGGGGACAGCATCAATCAGCCCCAGCATTTT. The V and J genes are TRBV28 and TRBJ1-5; 7 bases match TRBD1. Germline V gene sequence: CDR1 MDHEN, CDR2 SYDVKM. The V segment lost 6 bases and the J segment 3 bases; nucleotides outside the gene matches: 11. This CDR3 has 16 residues.

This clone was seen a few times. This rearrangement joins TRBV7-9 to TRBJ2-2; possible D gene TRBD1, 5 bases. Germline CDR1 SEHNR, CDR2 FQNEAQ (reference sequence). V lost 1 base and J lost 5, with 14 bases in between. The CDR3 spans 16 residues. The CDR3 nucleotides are TGTGCCAGCAGCTTAGAGTCGCCAGGGCTGACCGGGGAGCTGTTTTTT. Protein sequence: CASSLESPGLTGELFF.

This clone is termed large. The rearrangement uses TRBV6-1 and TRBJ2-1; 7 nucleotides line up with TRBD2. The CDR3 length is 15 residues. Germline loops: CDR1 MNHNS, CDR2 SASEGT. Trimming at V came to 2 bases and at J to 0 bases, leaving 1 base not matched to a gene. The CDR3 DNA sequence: TGTGCCAGCAGTGAAACGGGGGGCTCCTACAATGAGCAGTTCTTC. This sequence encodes CASSETGGSYNEQFF.

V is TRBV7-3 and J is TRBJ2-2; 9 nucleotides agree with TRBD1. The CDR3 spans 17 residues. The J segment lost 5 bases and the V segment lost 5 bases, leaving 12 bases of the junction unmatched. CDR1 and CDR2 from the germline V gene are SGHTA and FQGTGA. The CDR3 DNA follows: TGTGCCAGCAGCAAGGAATCCGGGACAGGGAAAACCGGGGAGCTGTTTTTT. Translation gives CASSKESGTGKTGELFF. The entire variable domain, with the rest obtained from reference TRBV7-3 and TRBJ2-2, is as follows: GAGVSQTPSNKVTEKGKYVELRCDPISGHTALYWYRQSLGQGPEFLIYFQGTGAADDSGLPNDRFFAVRPEGSVSTLKIQRTERGDSAVYLCASSKESGTGKTGELFFGEGSRLTVL.

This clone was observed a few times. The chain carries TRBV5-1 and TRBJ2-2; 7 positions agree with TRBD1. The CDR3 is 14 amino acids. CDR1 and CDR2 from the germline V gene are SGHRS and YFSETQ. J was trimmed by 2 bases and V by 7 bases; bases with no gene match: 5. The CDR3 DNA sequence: TGCGCCAGCGCGACAGGGATCAACACCGGGGAGCTGTTTTTT. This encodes CASATGINTGELFF.

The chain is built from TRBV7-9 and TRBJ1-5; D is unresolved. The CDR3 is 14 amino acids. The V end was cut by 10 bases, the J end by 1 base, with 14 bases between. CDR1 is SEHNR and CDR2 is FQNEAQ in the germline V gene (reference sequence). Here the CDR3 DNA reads TGTGCCAACCCAGGAAGGAGGAGCAATCAGCCCCAGCATTTT. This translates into CANPGRRSNQPQHF.

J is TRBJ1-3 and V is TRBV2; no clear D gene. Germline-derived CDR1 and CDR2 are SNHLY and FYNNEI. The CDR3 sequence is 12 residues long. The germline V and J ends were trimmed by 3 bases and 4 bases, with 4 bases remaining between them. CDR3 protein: CASSEVGNTIYF. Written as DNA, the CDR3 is TGTGCCAGCAGTGAGGTCGGAAACACCATATATTTT.

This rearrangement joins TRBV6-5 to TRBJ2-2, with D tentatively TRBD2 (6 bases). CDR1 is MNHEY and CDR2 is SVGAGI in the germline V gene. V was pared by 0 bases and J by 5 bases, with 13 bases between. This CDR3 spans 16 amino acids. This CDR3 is CASSYSGGGATGELFF. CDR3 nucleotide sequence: TGTGCCAGCAGTTACTCGGGAGGCGGGGCGACCGGGGAGCTGTTTTTT.

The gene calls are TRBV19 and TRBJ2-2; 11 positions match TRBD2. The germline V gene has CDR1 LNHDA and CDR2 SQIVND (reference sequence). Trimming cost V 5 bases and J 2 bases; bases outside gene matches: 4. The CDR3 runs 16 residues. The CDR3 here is CASSHSGRGNTGELFF. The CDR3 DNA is TGTGCCAGTAGTCATAGCGGGAGGGGTAACACCGGGGAGCTGTTTTTT.

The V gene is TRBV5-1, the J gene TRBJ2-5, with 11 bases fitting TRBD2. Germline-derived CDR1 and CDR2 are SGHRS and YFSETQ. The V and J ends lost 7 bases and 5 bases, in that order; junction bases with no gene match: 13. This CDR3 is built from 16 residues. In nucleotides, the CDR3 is TGCGCCAGCGAGCCATATAGCGGGAGGGCGCTTGAGACCCAGTACTTC. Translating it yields CASEPYSGRALETQYF. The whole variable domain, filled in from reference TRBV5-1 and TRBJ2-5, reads KAGVTQTPRYLIKTRGQQVTLSCSPISGHRSVSWYQQTPGQGLQFLFEYFSETQRNKGNFPGRFSGRQFSNSRSEMNVSTLELGDSALYLCASEPYSGRALETQYFGPGTRLLVL.

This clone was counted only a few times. Here the CDR3 reads CASSIGLSVNQPQHF. The CDR3 nucleotides read TGTGCCAGTAGTATAGGGTTATCGGTCAATCAGCCCCAGCATTTT. The V call is TRBV19, the J call TRBJ1-5; no clear D. The germline V gene has CDR1 LNHDA and CDR2 SQIVND (reference sequence). Trimming took off 1 base at V and 3 bases at J, with 10 bases between the two ends. The CDR3 sequence is 15 residues long. The variable domain in full, completed from reference TRBV19 and TRBJ1-5, reads DGGITQSPKYLFRKEGQNVTLSCEQNLNHDAMYWYRQDPGQGLRLIYYSQIVNDFQKGDIAEGYSVSREKKESFPLTVTSAQKNPTAFYLCASSIGLSVNQPQHFGDGTRLSIL.

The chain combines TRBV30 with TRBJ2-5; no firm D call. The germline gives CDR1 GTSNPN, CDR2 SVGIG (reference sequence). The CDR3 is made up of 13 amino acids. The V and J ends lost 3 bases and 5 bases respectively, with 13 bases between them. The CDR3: CAWSVGSGETQYF. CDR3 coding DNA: TGTGCCTGGAGCGTGGGCAGTGGGGAGACCCAGTACTTC.

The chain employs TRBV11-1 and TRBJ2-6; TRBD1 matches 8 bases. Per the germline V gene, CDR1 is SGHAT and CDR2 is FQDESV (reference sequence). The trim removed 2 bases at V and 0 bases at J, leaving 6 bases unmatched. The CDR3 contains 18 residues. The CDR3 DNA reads TGTGCCAGCAGCTTATCGGCAGGGGGCAGCTCTGGGGCCAACGTCCTGACTTTC. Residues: CASSLSAGGSSGANVLTF.

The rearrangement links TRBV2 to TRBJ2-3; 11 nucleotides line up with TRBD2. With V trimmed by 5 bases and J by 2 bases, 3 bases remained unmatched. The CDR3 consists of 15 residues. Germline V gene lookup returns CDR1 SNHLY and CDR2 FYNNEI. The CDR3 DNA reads TGTGCCAGCAGTAGGACTAGCGGGTTCACAGATACGCAGTATTTT. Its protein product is CASSRTSGFTDTQYF.

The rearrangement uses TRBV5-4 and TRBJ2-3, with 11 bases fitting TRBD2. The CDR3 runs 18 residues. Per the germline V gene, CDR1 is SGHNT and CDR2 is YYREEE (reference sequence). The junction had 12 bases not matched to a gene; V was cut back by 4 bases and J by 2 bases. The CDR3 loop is CASSPGTSGLGLTDTQYF. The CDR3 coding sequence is TGTGCCAGCAGCCCGGGGACTAGCGGCTTGGGACTCACAGATACGCAGTATTTT.

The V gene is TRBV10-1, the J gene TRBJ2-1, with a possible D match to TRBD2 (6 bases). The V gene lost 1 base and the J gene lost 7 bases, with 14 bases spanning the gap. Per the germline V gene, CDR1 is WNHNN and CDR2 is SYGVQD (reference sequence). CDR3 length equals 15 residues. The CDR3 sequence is CASSELRSGRNEQFF. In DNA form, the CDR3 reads TGCGCCAGCAGTGAGTTACGGTCAGGGAGGAATGAGCAGTTCTTC.

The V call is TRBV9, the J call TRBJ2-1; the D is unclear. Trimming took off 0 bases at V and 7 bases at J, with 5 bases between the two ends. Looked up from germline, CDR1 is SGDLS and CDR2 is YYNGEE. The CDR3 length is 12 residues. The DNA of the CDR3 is TGTGCCAGCAGCGTAGATGGAAATGAGCAGTTCTTC. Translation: CASSVDGNEQFF.

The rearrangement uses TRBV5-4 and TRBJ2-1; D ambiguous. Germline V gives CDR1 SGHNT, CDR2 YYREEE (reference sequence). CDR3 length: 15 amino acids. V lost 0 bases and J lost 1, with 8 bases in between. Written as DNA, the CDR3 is TGTGCCAGCAGCTTGGGCGGAACTTCCTACAATGAGCAGTTCTTC. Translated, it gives CASSLGGTSYNEQFF.

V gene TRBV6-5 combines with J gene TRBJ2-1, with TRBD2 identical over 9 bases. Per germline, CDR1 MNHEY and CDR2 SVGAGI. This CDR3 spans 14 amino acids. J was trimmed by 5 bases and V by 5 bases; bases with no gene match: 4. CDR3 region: CASSESGRNNEQFF. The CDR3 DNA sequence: TGTGCCAGCAGTGAGAGCGGGAGGAACAATGAGCAGTTCTTC.

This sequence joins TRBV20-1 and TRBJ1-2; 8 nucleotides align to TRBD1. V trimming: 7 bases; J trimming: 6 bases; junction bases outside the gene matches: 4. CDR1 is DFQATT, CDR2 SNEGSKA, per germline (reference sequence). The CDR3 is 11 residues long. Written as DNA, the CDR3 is TGCAGTGGCGGACAGGGTAATGGCTACACCTTC. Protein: CSGGQGNGYTF.

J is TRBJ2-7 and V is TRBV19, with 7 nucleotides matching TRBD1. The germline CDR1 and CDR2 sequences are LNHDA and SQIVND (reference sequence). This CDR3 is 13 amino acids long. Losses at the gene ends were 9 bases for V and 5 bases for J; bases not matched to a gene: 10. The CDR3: CARKQGPPNEQYF. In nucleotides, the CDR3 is TGTGCCAGAAAACAGGGGCCTCCTAACGAGCAGTACTTC.

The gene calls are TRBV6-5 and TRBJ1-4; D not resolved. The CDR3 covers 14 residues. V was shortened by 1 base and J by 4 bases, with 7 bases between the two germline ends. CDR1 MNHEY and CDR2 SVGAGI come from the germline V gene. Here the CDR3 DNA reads TGTGCCAGCAGTTACTGGGAGGGTAATGAAAAACTGTTTTTT. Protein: CASSYWEGNEKLFF.

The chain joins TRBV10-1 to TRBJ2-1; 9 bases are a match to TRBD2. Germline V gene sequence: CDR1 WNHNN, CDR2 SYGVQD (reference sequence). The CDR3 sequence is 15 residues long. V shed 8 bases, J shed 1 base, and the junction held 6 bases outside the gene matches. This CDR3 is CASLAGAGSYNEQFF. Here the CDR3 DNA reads TGCGCCAGCTTAGCGGGAGCGGGATCCTACAATGAGCAGTTCTTC.

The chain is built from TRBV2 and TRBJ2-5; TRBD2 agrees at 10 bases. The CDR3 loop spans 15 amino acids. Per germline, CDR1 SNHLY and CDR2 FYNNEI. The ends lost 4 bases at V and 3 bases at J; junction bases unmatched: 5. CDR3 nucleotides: TGTGCCAGCAGTGGGACTAGCGGAGCAAAAGAGACCCAGTACTTC. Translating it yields CASSGTSGAKETQYF.

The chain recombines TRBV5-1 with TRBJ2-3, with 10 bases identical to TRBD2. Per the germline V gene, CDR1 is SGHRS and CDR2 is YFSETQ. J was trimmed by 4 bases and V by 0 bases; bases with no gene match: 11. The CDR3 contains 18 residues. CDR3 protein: CASSLDSTGLASSDTQYF. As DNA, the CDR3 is TGCGCCAGCAGCTTGGACAGTACGGGACTAGCGTCCTCAGATACGCAGTATTTT.

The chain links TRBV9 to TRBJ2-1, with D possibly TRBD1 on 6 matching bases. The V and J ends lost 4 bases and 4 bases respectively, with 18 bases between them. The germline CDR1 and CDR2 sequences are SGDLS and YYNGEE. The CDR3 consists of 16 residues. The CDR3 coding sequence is TGTGCCAGCAGCCCCTCCAAAGGGACACCTTACAATGAGCAGTTCTTC. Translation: CASSPSKGTPYNEQFF. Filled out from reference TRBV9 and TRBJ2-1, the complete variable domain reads DSGVTQTPKHLITATGQRVTLRCSPRSGDLSVYWYQQSLDQGLQFLIQYYNGEERAKGNILERFSAQQFPDLHSELNLSSLELGDSALYFCASSPSKGTPYNEQFFGPGTRLTVL.

The CDR3 region is CASSSVSGTDTQYF. CDR3 nucleotides: TGCGCCAGCAGCTCAGTTAGCGGCACAGATACGCAGTATTTT. The gene calls are TRBV5-1 and TRBJ2-3; tentatively, D is TRBD2 (5 bases). CDR3 length: 14 residues. Trimming left V 3 bases short and J 1 base short, with 9 bases between. Germline V gene data show CDR1 as SGHRS and CDR2 as YFSETQ.

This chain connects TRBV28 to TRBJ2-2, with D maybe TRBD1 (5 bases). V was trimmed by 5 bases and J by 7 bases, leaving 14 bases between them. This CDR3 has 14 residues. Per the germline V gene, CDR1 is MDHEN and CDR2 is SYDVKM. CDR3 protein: CASSLPEDSGELFF. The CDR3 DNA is TGTGCCAGCAGTCTACCCGAAGACAGCGGGGAGCTGTTTTTT.

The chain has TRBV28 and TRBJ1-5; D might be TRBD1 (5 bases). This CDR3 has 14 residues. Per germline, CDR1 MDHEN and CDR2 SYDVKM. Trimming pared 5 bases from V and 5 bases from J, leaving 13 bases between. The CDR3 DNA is TGTGCCAGCAGTCCCAGGGTTGGGGATCAGCCCCAGCATTTT. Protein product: CASSPRVGDQPQHF.